This T cell receptor (beta chain) was observed in a study of shared clonotypes between healthy human individuals (dated by TCRdb to 2020 to 2022). Looking at the study overall: Three men and two women, aged 18 to 49 years, made up the cohort. Per donor, three plates each were used for CD4 naive and CD4 memory, two for CD8 naive, and one for CD8 memory. To estimate repertoire size and how much clonotypes are shared between individuals, the study performed deep sequencing of blood TCR repertoires from five healthy adults. To increase sequencing depth and limit assay-specific biases, TCR repertoire library preparation and sequencing were carried out by different laboratories using diverse techniques. Per donor, leukapheresis produced somewhere between about 0.94 and 9.5 billion PBMCs. The study at large found these results: Incomplete sequencing was indicated by rarefaction of sorted-subset datasets, despite the large sequencing depth. Sampling was restricted to blood, and TCR repertoires in tissues likely differ from the TCR repertoires found in blood. Sharing across a few donors was observed for 4.5% to 6.5% of naive CD4, 3% to 3.5% of naive CD8, 2% to 2.5% of memory CD4, and roughly 0.4% of memory CD8 clonotypes. Pairwise subsampling led to the expectation that sequencing depth would affect the degree of clonotype sharing among donors. Because the study included a small number of donors, the genetic and exposure-history diversity represented was limited. Higher generation probabilities were observed for clonotypes shared by all four sorted-subset donors than for non-shared clonotypes. Larger estimated clonotype richness was generally found for naive subsets than for memory subsets.

TCR CDR3 regions were amplified from genomic DNA by multiplex PCR using the deep immunoSEQ assay. Extracted genomic DNA from each cell subset was spread evenly across all wells of several immunoSEQ 96-well plates, with each plate serving as a replicate. For sorted subsets, approximately 200 ng of genomic DNA, equivalent to 30,000 or so T cell genomes, went into each replicate PCR. Purified libraries were quantified with a Qubit 3.0 fluorometer, sized on a Bioanalyzer 2100, and re-quantified with the KAPA Library Quantification kit. Every immunoSEQ 96-well plate was sequenced on a separate single-read 150-cycle Illumina NextSeq 550 flow cell. On the study's bioinformatics: Because the immunoSEQ output held only junctional sequences and lacked quality scores, the filtering could not match the filtering applied to full-length reads. Sequences were annotated with PyIR, a Python wrapper for IgBLAST v1.9, using IMGT germline references to assign V/J genes and CDR3. Any read was removed if the V/J assignment was weak (E-value above 1e-6), the CDR3 was missing, or the read contained stop codons, out-of-frame junctions, or ambiguous translated residues. V3J clonotypes were defined by identical inferred V gene, J gene, and CDR3 amino acid sequence. The percentage overlap between two repertoires was calculated by dividing the number of shared unique clonotypes by the size of the smaller repertoire. Three approaches were used to assess repertoire richness: RTK rarefaction, the Chao1 estimator, and Recon v2.1 estimates of unobserved clonotypes. OLGA was used to compute generation probabilities for all TCRbeta clonotypes that the gDNA method yielded from a few donors. Entries here come from immuneACCESS through TCRdb and include only in-frame sequences with V and J called. Some clones fail to appear in such tables; in the studies checked, an unresolved V gene covers under half of the shortfall, and the cause of the remainder is unknown. The V and J calls and clone size are taken from that table; D and trimming were inferred from the DNA. Across this sample there are about 1,500,000 clones, with over 95% seen only once. Of the sample, approximately 1.2% falls within the top ten clones.

The count of this clone is one. The antigen it binds to is not known. No clone much larger than this one lies a single base away; base qualities are absent. Spanning cysteine to phenylalanine, the CDR3 consists of 14 amino acids. Here the CDR3 DNA is all that survives: 42 bases in frame from base 1. The germline V gene encodes CDR1 SGHVS and CDR2 FNYEAQ. V drops 0 bases and J drops 6 bases, leaving 9 bases in between. The donors were healthy, HIV-negative adults who had no recently reported acute infections or vaccinations. Only Caucasian adults living in Nashville, Tennessee, USA were represented among the donors. Magnetic negative selection was used to enrich CD4+ T cells, after which naive cells were positively selected on CD45RA and the negative fraction became the memory subset. After blood collection by leukapheresis, PBMCs were isolated using Ficoll-Histopaque density gradient centrifugation and then cryopreserved in the vapor phase of liquid nitrogen. Purity and quantity of every magnetically sorted T cell population were checked by analytical flow cytometry. Genomic DNA was isolated from every sorted fraction and measured by UV absorbance on a Nanodrop 2000c.

The sequence derives from a man in his thirties or forties in good health. The chain is assembled from TRBV7-6 and TRBJ1-3, with TRBD1 as a weak D call on 5 bases. Specimen: naive CD4+ T cells sorted from blood. What this sample's cell subset or site label stands for: CD45RA+ positively selected. The sequence in DNA is TGTGCCAGCAGCTTAGCAGCAGGGCTAAACACCATATATTTT. This is translated as CASSLAAGLNTIYF.